This T cell receptor beta chain was recorded in a study of beta chain features in type 1 diabetes. Study-level background: The patient and healthy donor groups were comparable for age, gender and cell yields. Findings of the study overall: There were fewer insertions and more deletions at the VDJ junctions of type 1 diabetes patients. Significant though moderate, a shortening of TCRB CDR3s appeared in all four CD4+ subsets of Type 1 diabetes patients.

Since all of the isolated RNA was reverse transcribed, expressed TCRB transcripts were what got sequenced. TCRdb's copy holds only in-frame clones and misses some; the assay was immunoSEQ multiplex PCR. Among some 350,000 clones, over 8.5% were seen once, and the ten largest hold approximately 0.6%. The germline V gene encodes CDR1 SEHNR and CDR2 FQNEAQ (reference sequence). The V and J ends lost 2 bases and 5 bases respectively, with 21 bases between them. CDR3 length: 17 amino acids. Notes on this clone: Antigen specificity is unknown.

Sample: central memory CD4+ T cells from blood. The sequence derives from a young man with type 1 diabetes. The chain combines TRBV7-9 with TRBJ2-5, with a tentative D call TRBD2 (6 bases). The CDR3 coding sequence is TGTGCCAGCAGCTTACCCCCACAGAAAATAAGCGGGGAGACCCAGTACTTC. Residues: CASSLPPQKISGETQYF.